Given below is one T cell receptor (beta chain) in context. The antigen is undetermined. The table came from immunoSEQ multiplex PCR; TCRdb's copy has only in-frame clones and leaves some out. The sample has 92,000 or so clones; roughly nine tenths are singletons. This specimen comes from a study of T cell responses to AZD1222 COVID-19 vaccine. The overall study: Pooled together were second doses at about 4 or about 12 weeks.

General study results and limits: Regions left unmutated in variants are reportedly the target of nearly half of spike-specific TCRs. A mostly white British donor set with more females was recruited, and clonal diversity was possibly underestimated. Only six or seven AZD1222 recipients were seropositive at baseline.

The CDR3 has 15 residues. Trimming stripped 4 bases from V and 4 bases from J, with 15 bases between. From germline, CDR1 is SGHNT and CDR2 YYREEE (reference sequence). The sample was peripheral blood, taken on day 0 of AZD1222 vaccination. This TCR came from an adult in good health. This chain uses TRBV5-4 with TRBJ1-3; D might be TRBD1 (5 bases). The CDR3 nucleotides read TGTGCCAGCAGCAGGGACCAGGGAGTAGGAAACACCATATATTTT. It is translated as CASSRDQGVGNTIYF.